This is a list of T cell receptor beta chains from one sample in a study of blood T cells in healthy people across ages. TCRdb fed the 5' RACE reads into MiXCR, producing one record per CDR3 protein. The table records around 800,000 distinct CDR3 sequences, around 50% of them present only once. Material: blood. Receptor source: an elderly man in good health. CDR3s include the opening cysteine and the closing phenylalanine or tryptophan. The order of the fields is clone size, D gene, J gene, V gene, CDR3 protein, CDR3 DNA. D genes are given only for firm matches. Size values are once, few and many counts, or a class for expanded clones, and some rows have none.

size: many; D: .; J: TRBJ2-5; V: TRBV7-2; CDR3: CASSVEFRETQYF; DNA: TGTGCCAGCAGCGTAGAGTTTCGCGAGACCCAGTACTTC
size: .; D: TRBD2; J: TRBJ2-7; V: TRBV27; CDR3: CASRTQSSIAGRLYEQYF; DNA: TGTGCCAGCAGGACCCAGTCCTCTATAGCGGGAAGACTCTACGAGCAGTACTTC
size: .; D: TRBD2; J: TRBJ2-7; V: TRBV4-2; CDR3: CASSQDHLAGANEQYF; DNA: TGTGCCAGCAGCCAAGATCACCTAGCGGGAGCAAATGAGCAGTACTTC
size: .; D: TRBD1; J: TRBJ1-6; V: TRBV25-1; CDR3: CASSQTGTGVSPLHF; DNA: TGTGCCAGCAGTCAAACCGGGACAGGGGTTTCACCCCTCCACTTT
size: few; D: .; J: TRBJ2-3; V: TRBV28; CDR3: CASRVYLGTRTDTQYF; DNA: TGTGCCAGCAGAGTGTATCTCGGCACCCGCACAGATACGCAGTATTTT
size: .; D: .; J: TRBJ1-3; V: TRBV6-5; CDR3: CASSYSGDYLGDTIYF; DNA: TGTGCCAGCAGTTACTCAGGAGATTATCTGGGTGACACCATATATTTT
size: few; D: .; J: TRBJ2-5; V: TRBV21-1; CDR3: CASTGRSLETQYF; DNA: TGTGCCAGCACCGGGAGGAGTCTCGAGACCCAGTACTTC
size: .; D: TRBD1; J: TRBJ2-7; V: TRBV29-1; CDR3: CSGLGTASYEQYF; DNA: TGCAGCGGACTCGGGACAGCTTCCTACGAGCAGTACTTC
size: .; D: .; J: TRBJ2-3; V: TRBV7-2; CDR3: CASSLMQGMDTQYF; DNA: TGTGCCAGCAGCTTAATGCAAGGAATGGATACGCAGTATTTT
size: .; D: .; J: TRBJ1-1; V: TRBV12-3/TRBV12-4; CDR3: CASSPHRDMNTEAFF; DNA: TGTGCCAGCAGTCCCCACAGGGACATGAACACTGAAGCTTTCTTT
size: .; D: TRBD1; J: TRBJ2-3; V: TRBV6-1; CDR3: CASSELGGPTDTQYF; DNA: TGTGCCAGCAGTGAATTAGGGGGCCCCACAGATACGCAGTATTTT
size: once; D: .; J: TRBJ2-7; V: TRBV12-3/TRBV12-4; CDR3: CASSRLGYEQYF; DNA: TGTGCCAGCAGTCGTCTAGGCTACGAGCAGTACTTC
size: .; D: TRBD1; J: TRBJ2-7; V: TRBV25-1; CDR3: CASSEYIFGGQGPHEQYF; DNA: TGTGCCAGCAGTGAATATATTTTCGGGGGACAGGGTCCCCACGAGCAGTACTTC
size: .; D: .; J: TRBJ2-6; V: TRBV28; CDR3: CASSERPTGISGANVLTF; DNA: TGTGCCAGCAGCGAACGCCCGACAGGAATCTCTGGGGCCAACGTCCTGACTTTC
size: .; D: TRBD1; J: TRBJ2-7; V: TRBV18; CDR3: CASSPTQGAFREQYF; DNA: TGTGCCAGCTCACCAACACAGGGGGCCTTCCGCGAGCAGTACTTC
size: few; D: .; J: TRBJ1-4; V: TRBV4-2; CDR3: CASSQGLWASGRPTNEKLFF; DNA: TGTGCCAGCAGCCAAGGCCTATGGGCATCCGGACGGCCAACTAATGAAAAACTGTTTTTT
size: .; D: .; J: TRBJ2-7; V: TRBV6-6; CDR3: CASIGGDRDDEQYF; DNA: TGTGCCAGTATAGGCGGGGACAGAGACGACGAGCAGTACTTC
size: .; D: TRBD2; J: TRBJ2-1; V: TRBV12-3/TRBV12-4; CDR3: CASIISGSLRTSYNEQFF; DNA: TGTGCCAGCATCATTAGCGGGAGTCTACGTACCTCCTACAATGAGCAGTTCTTC
size: .; D: .; J: TRBJ2-7; V: TRBV25-1; CDR3: CASGYNEQYF; DNA: TGTGCCAGCGGTTACAATGAGCAGTACTTC
size: .; D: .; J: TRBJ2-5; V: TRBV5-1; CDR3: CASMAGLETQYF; DNA: TGCGCCAGCATGGCAGGGCTAGAGACCCAGTACTTC